This TCR beta chain was captured by sequencing in a study of blood T cell repertoires in COVID-19 (dated by TCRdb to about 2020). In the study overall: Samples from collaborators originated in the United States, Italy and Spain and spanned both the acute and convalescent phases of COVID-19. A freely available public database, intended as a resource for researchers studying the immune response to SARS-CoV-2, is where the repertoires were released. Samples came from the ongoing ImmuneRACE study (first 160 participants) plus 1,254 subjects from 6 global collaborators. Nearly every sample came with metadata listing a de-identified subject ID, COVID-19 status, age in years and sex. The material from the prospective study consisted of cDNA or gDNA derived from T cells, B-cell-depleted T cells, or PBMCs. Where available, HLA class I and class II types were taken from metadata supplied by the sample provider and were not determined by assay-based typing. Subjects who had been exposed to COVID-19, were actively infected with it, or had recovered from it provided the deeply sampled blood TCRbeta repertoires that made up the dataset.

The immunoSEQ Assay, a bias-controlled multiplex PCR, was used to amplify TCRbeta CDR3 regions from genomic DNA. The study's own analysis went as follows. The number of nucleated cells in each sample was estimated from the amplification of reference gene primers within the assay. To quantify the absolute abundance of each unique TCRbeta CDR3 rearrangement, sequence reads were collapsed and filtered. For each sample, productive Simpson clonality was calculated as the square root of Simpson's diversity index across productive rearrangements. As stored in TCRdb, this immuneACCESS dataset retains in-frame rearrangements with V and J assigned. A fraction of the clones does not appear; measured against another copy, unresolved V genes explain less than half of the discrepancy, and the remainder lacks a known reason. The DNA was the basis for D and trimming; V, J and clone size are from that table. The sample data list about 400,000 clones, and approximately 86% of these were observed just once. Roughly 6.6% of the sample goes to the ten largest clones.

The CDR3 runs 14 residues from the cysteine to the phenylalanine. The sequence is cut down to CDR3 DNA, 42 bases in frame from base 1. V is pruned by 1 base and J by 9 bases, leaving 4 bases of the junction without a gene match. CDR1 and CDR2 (GTSNPN, SVGIG) derive from the germline V gene (reference sequence). The investigation overall reported the following: How much clinical and demographic metadata was included differed by source and by participant, and the metadata was provided uncurated.

In Seattle, one collaborating source enrolled patients while the infection was active and tracked those patients longitudinally over the course of disease. Collaborating institutions collected whole blood in K2EDTA tubes following their own protocols. For TCRbeta analysis, collaborators shipped samples in one of three forms: frozen whole blood, isolated PBMCs, or DNA extracted from either of those sample types. A note on this clone: The antigen this receptor binds is unknown. The input lacks base qualities; no much larger clone sits a single base away.

This receptor chain uses TRBV30 and TRBJ2-1; a stretch of 12 junction bases matches TRBD2. Sequenced: peripheral blood. The receptor comes from a woman aged 60-70 years with COVID-19, enrolled during active disease. This receptor has the CDR3 CAWSGLAGGVEQFF. In nucleotide form, the sequence is TGTGCCTGGAGTGGCCTAGCGGGGGGGGTTGAGCAGTTCTTC.